The 2 T cell receptor beta chains listed next were all sequenced from one sample in a study of Ad26.COV2.S vaccination and SARS-CoV-2 variants. The treatment was: roughly 18 received Ad26.COV2.S at low or high dose, single or two shots; 5 received placebo; per-sample allocation not given. Samples came from day 63 after the first vaccine or placebo injection. TCRdb's table, derived via immunoSEQ multiplex PCR, lists solely in-frame clones and lacks some. The sample yields some 240,000 clones, roughly 87% seen once. The sequencing here drew on peripheral blood, taken in a trial of Ad26.COV2.S vaccine versus placebo. Receptor source: a person aged 18-60 years who received the Ad26.COV2.S COVID-19 vaccine or a placebo.

The chain couples TRBV29-1 to TRBJ2-2, with no clear D. This CDR3 spans 12 amino acids. Trimming cost V 6 bases and J 5 bases, with 10 bases left between them. Germline CDR1 is SQVTM and CDR2 is ANQGSEA. CDR3 bases: TGCAGCGTCCTCCCCGAAACCGGGGAGCTGTTTTTT. Translating gives CSVLPETGELFF.

The CDR3 sequence: CASSSDRGLKDEQFF. The CDR3 DNA is TGTGCCAGCAGCTCGGACAGGGGGTTGAAAGATGAGCAGTTCTTC. V and J are TRBV5-4 and TRBJ2-1, with 10 bases aligning to TRBD1. Germline values: CDR1 SGHNT, CDR2 YYREEE (reference sequence). V lost 3 bases, J lost 8 bases, and 8 bases stayed unmatched. The CDR3 has 15 residues.